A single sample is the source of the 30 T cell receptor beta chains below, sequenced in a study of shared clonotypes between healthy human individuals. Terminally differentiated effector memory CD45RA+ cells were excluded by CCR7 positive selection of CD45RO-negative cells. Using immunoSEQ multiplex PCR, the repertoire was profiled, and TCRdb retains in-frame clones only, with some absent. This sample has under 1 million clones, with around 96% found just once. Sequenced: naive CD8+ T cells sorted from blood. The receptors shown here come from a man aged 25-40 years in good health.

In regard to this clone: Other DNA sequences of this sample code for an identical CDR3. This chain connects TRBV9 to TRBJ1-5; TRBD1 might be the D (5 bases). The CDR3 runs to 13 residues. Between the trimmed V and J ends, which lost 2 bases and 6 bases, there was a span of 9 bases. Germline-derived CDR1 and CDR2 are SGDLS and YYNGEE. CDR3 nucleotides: TGTGCCAGCAGCGTCGGGGCGGGTCAGCCCCAGCATTTT. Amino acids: CASSVGAGQPQHF. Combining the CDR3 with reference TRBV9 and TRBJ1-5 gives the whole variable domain DSGVTQTPKHLITATGQRVTLRCSPRSGDLSVYWYQQSLDQGLQFLIQYYNGEERAKGNILERFSAQQFPDLHSELNLSSLELGDSALYFCASSVGAGQPQHFGDGTRLSIL.

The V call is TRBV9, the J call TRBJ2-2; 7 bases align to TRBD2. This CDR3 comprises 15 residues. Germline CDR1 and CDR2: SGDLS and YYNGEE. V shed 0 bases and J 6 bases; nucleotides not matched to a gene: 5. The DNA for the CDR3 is TGTGCCAGCAGCGTAGCCGGGAGCGGGGCCGGGGAGCTGTTTTTT. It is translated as CASSVAGSGAGELFF.

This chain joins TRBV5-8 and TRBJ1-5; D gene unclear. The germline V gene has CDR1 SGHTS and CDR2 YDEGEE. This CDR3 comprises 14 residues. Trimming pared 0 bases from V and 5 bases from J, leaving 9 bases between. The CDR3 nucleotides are TGTGCCAGCAGCTTGGTCCAGACTTATCAGCCCCAGCATTTT. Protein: CASSLVQTYQPQHF. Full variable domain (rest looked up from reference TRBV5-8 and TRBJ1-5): EAGVTQSPTHLIKTRGQQATLRCSPISGHTSVYWYQQALGLGLQFLLWYDEGEERNRGNFPPRFSGRQFPNYSSELNVNALELEDSALYLCASSLVQTYQPQHFGDGTRLSIL.

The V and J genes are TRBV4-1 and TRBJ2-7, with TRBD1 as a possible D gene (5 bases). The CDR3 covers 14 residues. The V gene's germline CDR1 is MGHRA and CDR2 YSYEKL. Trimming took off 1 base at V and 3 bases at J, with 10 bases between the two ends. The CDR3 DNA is TGCGCCAGCAGCCAAGGGGGCGACGGCTACGAGCAGTACTTC. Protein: CASSQGGDGYEQYF.

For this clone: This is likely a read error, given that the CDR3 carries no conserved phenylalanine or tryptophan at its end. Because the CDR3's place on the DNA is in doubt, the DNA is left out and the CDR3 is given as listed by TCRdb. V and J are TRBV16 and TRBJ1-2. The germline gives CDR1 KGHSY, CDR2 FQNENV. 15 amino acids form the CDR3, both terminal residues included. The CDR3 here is CASSLDPVVRKTYGY.

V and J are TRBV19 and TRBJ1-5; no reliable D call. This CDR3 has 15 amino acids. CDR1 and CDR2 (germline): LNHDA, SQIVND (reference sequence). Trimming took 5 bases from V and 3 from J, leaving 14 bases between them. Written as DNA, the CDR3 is TGTGCCAGTAGTGCGATCCCAGGTTCCAATCAGCCCCAGCATTTT. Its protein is CASSAIPGSNQPQHF.

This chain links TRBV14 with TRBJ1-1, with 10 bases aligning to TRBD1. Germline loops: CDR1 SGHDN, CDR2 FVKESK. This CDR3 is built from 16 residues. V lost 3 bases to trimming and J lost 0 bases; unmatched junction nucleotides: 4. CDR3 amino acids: CASSHLDRGLNTEAFF. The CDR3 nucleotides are TGTGCCAGCAGCCATTTAGACAGGGGGCTGAACACTGAAGCTTTCTTT.

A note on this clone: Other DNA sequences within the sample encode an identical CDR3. In nucleotides, the CDR3 is TGTGCCAGCAGCTTAGGGATCTACGAGCAGTACTTC. Translation: CASSLGIYEQYF. The chain joins TRBV13 to TRBJ2-7; D is unresolved. V lost 0 bases, J lost 3 bases, and 3 bases lay in between. The CDR3 consists of 12 residues. CDR1 is PRHDT, CDR2 FYEKMQ, per germline (reference sequence).

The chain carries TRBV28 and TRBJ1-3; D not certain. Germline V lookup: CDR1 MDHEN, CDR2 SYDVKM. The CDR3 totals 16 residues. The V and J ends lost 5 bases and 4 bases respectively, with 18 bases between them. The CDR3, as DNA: TGTGCCAGCAGTACCCTCCCTCTCAGTTCCGGAAACACCATATATTTT. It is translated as CASSTLPLSSGNTIYF.

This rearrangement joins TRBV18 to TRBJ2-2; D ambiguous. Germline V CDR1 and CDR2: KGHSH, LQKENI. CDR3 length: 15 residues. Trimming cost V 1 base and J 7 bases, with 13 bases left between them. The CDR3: CASSPRAARDGELFF. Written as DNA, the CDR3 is TGTGCCAGCTCACCACGGGCAGCTCGCGACGGGGAGCTGTTTTTT.

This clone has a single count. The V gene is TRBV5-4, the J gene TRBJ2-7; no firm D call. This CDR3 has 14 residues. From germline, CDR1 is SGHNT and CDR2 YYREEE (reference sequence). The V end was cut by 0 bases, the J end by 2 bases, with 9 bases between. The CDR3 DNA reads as TGTGCCAGCAGCTTGGGCGAGGCAACCTACGAGCAGTACTTC. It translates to CASSLGEATYEQYF.

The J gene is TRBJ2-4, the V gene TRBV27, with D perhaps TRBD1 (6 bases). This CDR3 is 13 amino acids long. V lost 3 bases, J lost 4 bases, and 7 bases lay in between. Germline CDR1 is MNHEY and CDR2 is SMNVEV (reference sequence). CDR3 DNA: TGTGCCAGCAGTTTCGACAGGAAAAACATTCAGTACTTC. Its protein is CASSFDRKNIQYF.

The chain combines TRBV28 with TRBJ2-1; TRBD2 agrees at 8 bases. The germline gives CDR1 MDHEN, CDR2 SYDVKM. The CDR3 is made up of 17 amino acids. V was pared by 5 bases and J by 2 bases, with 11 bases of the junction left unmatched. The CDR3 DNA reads TGTGCCAGCAGTACAAGGGCGGGAGGATATACCTACAATGAGCAGTTCTTC. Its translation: CASSTRAGGYTYNEQFF.

CDR3 bases: TGTGCCAGCGACCTTGATGCGGGGTATGAGCAGTTCTTC. Translation gives CASDLDAGYEQFF. This sequence joins TRBV7-2 and TRBJ2-1; tentative D call: TRBD2 (6 bases). The CDR3 length is 13 residues. CDR1 and CDR2 from the germline V gene are SGHTA and FQGNSA. The V gene lost 8 bases and the J gene lost 8 bases, with 16 bases spanning the gap.

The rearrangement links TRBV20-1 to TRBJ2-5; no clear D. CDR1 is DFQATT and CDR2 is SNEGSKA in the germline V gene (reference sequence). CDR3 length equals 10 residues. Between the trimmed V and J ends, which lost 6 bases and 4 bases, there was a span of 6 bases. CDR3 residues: CSAELETQYF. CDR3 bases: TGCAGTGCGGAGCTAGAGACCCAGTACTTC.

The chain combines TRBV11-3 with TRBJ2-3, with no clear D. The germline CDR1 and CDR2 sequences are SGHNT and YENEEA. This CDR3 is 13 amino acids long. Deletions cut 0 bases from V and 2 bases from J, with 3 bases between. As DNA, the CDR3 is TGTGCCAGCAGCTTAGACACCACAGATACGCAGTATTTT. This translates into CASSLDTTDTQYF.

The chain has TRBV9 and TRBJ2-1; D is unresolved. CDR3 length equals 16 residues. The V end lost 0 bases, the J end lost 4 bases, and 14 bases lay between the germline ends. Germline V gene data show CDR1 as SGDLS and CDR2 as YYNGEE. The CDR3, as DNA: TGTGCCAGCAGCGTAGTGGCCGGCGGCCAATACAATGAGCAGTTCTTC. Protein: CASSVVAGGQYNEQFF.

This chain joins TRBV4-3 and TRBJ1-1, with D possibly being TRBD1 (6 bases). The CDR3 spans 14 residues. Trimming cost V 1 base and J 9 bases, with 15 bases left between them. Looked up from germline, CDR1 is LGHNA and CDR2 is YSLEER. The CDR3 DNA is TGCGCCAGCAGCCAAGGAGGGGAGGGACACAAAGCTTTCTTT. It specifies CASSQGGEGHKAFF.

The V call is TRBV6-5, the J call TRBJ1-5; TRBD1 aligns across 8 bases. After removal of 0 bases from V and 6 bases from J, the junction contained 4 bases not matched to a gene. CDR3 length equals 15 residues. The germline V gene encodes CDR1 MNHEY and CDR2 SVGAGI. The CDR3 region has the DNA TGTGCCAGCAGTTACTCCGGACAGGGCGGTCAGCCCCAGCATTTT. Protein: CASSYSGQGGQPQHF.

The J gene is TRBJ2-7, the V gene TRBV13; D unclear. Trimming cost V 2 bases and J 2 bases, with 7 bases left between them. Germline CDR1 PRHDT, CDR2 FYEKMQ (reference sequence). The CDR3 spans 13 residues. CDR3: CASSLYRTYEQYF. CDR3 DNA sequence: TGTGCCAGCAGCTTATACAGAACCTACGAGCAGTACTTC.

The CDR3 region is CASSPPGIGYEQYF. As DNA, the CDR3 is TGTGCCAGCAGTCCCCCAGGGATTGGTTACGAGCAGTACTTC. This chain links TRBV7-9 with TRBJ2-7, with D tentatively TRBD1 (5 bases). Trimming took off 6 bases at V and 4 bases at J, with 16 bases between the two ends. Germline lookup yields CDR1 SEHNR and CDR2 FQNEAQ (reference sequence). The CDR3 is made up of 14 amino acids.

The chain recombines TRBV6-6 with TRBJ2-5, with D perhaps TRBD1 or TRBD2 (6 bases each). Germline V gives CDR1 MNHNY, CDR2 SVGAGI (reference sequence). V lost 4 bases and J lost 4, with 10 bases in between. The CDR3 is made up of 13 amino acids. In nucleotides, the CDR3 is TGTGCCAGCAGTTTGGGGGGCAGAGAGACCCAGTACTTC. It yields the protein CASSLGGRETQYF.

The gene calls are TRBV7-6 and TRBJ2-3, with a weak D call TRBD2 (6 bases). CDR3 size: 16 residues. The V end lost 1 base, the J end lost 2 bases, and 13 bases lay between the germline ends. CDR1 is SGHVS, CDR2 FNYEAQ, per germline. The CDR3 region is CASSLGAGLDTDTQYF. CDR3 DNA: TGTGCCAGCAGCTTAGGGGCGGGACTCGACACAGATACGCAGTATTTT.

The CDR3 loop is CASSEVFGSVKLFF. CDR3 nucleotides: TGTGCCAGCAGTGAAGTCTTTGGGTCGGTAAAACTGTTTTTT. The gene calls are TRBV6-1 and TRBJ1-4; D gene unclear. This CDR3 spans 14 amino acids. Deletions cut 1 base from V and 10 bases from J, with 13 bases between. CDR1 is MNHNS, CDR2 SASEGT, per germline.

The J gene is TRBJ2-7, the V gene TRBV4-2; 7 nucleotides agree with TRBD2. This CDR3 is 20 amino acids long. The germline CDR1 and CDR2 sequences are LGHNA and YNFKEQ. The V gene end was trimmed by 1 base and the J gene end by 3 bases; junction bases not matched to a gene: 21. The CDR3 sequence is CASSQAGAINSGLRFYEQYF. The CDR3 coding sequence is TGTGCCAGCAGCCAAGCCGGGGCAATAAATTCGGGACTACGTTTCTACGAGCAGTACTTC.

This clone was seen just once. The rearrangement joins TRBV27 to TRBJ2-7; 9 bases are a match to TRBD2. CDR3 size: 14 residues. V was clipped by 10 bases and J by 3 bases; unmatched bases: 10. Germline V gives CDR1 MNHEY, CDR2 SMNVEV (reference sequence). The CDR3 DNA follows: TGTGCCACTTCGCCGGAGACTAGCGGCTACGAGCAGTACTTC. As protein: CATSPETSGYEQYF.

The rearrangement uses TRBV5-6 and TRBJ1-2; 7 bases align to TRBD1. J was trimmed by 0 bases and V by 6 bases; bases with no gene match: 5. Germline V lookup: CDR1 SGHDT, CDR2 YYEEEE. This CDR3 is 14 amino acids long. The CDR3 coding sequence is TGTGCCAGCATCCGGACAGGAACTAACTATGGCTACACCTTC. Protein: CASIRTGTNYGYTF.

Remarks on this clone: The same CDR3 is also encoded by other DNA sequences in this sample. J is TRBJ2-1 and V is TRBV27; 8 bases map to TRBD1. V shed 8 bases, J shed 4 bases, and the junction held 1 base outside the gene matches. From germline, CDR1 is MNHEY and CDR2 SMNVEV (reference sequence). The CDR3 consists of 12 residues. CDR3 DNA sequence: TGTGCCAGCCGGGACAGGTACAATGAGCAGTTCTTC. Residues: CASRDRYNEQFF.

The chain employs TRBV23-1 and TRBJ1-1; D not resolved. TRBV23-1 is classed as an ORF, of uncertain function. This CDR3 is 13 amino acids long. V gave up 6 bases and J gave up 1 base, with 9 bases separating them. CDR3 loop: CASSPQRNTEAFF. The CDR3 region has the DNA TGCGCCAGCAGCCCCCAACGGAACACTGAAGCTTTCTTT.

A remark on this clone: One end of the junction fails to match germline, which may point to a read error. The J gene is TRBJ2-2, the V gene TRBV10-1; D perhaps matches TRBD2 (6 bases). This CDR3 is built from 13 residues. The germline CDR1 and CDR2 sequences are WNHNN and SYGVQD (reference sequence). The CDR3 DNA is TGCGCCAGCAGCGGGACTGGCACCGAGGAGCTGTTTTTT. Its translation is CASSGTGTEELFF.